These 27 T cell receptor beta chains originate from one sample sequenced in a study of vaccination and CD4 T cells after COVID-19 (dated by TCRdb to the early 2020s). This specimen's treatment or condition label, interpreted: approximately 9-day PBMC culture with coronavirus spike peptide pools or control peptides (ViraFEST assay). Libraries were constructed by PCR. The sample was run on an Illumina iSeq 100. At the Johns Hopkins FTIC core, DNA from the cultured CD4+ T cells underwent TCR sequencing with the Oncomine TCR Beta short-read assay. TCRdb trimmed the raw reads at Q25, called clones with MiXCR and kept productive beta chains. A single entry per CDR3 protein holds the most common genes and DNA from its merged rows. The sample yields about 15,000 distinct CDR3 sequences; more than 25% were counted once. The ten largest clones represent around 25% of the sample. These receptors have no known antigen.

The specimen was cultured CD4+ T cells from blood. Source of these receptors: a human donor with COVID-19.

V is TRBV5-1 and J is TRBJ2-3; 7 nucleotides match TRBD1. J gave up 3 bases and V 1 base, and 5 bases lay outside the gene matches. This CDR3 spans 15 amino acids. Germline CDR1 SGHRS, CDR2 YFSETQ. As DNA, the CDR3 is TGCGCCAGCAGCTTGAGGGGGCTGGAGACAGATACGCAGTATTTT. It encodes CASSLRGLETDTQYF.

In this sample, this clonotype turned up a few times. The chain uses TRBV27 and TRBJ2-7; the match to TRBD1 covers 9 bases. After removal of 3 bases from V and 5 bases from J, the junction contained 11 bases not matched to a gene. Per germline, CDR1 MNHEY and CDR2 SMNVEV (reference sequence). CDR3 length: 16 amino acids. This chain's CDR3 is CASSFRAAGQGNEQYF. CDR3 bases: TGTGCCAGCAGTTTCCGAGCGGCGGGACAGGGAAACGAGCAGTACTTC.

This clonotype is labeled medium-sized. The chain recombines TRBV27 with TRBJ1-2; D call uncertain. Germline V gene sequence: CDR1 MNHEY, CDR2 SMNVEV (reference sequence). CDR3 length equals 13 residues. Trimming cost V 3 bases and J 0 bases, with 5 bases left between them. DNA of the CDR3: TGTGCCAGCAGTTTGAGCACTAACTATGGCTACACCTTC. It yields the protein CASSLSTNYGYTF.

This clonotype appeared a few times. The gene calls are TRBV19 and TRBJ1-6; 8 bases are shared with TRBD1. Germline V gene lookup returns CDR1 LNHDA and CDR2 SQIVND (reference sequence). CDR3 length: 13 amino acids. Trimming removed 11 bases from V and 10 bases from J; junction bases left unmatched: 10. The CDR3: CASRDRGGSPLHF. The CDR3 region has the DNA TGTGCCTCCAGAGACAGGGGTGGCTCACCCCTCCACTTT.

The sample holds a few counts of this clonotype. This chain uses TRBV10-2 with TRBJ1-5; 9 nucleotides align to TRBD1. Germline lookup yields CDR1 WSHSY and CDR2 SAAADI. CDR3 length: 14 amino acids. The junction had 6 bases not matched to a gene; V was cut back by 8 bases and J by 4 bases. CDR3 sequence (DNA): TGCGCCAGCCTCGGACAGGGGAGAAATCAGCCCCAGCATTTT. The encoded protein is CASLGQGRNQPQHF.

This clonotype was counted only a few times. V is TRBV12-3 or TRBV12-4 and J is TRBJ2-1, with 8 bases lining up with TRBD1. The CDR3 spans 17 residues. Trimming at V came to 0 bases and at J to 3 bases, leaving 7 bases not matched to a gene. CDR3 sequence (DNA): TGTGCCAGCAGTTTAGCGAAGTCCGGACAGGGCTACAATGAGCAGTTCTTC. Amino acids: CASSLAKSGQGYNEQFF.

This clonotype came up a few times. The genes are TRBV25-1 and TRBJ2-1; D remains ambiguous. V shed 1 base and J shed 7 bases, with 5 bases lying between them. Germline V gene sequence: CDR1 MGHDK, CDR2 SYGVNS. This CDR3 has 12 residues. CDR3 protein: CASSEFGNEQFF. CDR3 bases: TGTGCCAGCAGTGAATTTGGTAATGAGCAGTTCTTC.

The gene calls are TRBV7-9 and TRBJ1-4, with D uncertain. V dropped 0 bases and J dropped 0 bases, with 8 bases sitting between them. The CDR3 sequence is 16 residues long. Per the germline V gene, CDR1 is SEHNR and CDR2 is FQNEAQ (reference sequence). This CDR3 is CASSLARPATNEKLFF. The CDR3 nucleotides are TGTGCCAGCAGCTTAGCGAGGCCCGCAACTAATGAAAAACTGTTTTTT.

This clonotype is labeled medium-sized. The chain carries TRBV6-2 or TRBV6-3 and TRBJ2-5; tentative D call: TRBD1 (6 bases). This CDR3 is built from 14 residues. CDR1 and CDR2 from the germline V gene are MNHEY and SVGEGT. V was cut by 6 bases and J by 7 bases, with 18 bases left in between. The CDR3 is CASSYEQGRGTQYF. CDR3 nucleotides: TGTGCCAGCAGCTACGAACAGGGACGGGGGACCCAGTACTTC.

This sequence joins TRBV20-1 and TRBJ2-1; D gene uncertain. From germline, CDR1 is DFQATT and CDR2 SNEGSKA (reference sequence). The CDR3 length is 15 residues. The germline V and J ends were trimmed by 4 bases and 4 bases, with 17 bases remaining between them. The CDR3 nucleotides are TGCAGTGCTAATTCCCAGGTAGGCCAATACAATGAGCAGTTCTTC. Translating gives CSANSQVGQYNEQFF.

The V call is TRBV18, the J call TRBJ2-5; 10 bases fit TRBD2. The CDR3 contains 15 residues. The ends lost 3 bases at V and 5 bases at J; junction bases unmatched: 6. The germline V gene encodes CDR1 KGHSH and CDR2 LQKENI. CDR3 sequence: CASSPSGGALETQYF. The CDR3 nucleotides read TGTGCCAGCTCACCGAGCGGGGGGGCCTTGGAGACCCAGTACTTC.

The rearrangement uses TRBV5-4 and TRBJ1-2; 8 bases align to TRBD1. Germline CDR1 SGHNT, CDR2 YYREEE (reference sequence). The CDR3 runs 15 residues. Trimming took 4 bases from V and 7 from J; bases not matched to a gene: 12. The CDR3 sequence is CASSPGQGSLSGYTF. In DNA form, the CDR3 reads TGTGCCAGCAGCCCCGGACAGGGAAGCCTATCTGGCTACACCTTC.

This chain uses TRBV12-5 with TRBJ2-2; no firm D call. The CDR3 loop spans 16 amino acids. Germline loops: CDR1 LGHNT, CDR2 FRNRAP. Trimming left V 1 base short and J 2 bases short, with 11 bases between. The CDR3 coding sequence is TGTGCTAGTGGTTTGGGGGGTCTCATAAACACCGGGGAGCTGTTTTTT. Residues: CASGLGGLINTGELFF.

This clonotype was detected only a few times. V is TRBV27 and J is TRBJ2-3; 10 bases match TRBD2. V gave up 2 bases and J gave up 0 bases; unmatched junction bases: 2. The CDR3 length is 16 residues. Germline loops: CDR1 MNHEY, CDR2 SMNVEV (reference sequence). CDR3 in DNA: TGTGCCAGCAGTTTAGCAGCGGGGGGGAGCACAGATACGCAGTATTTT. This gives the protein CASSLAAGGSTDTQYF.

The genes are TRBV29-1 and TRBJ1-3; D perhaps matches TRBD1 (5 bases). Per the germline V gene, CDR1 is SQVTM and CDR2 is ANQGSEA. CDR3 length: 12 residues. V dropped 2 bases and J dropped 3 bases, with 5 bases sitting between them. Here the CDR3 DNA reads TGCAGCGTTGAACAGGGTGGAAACACCATATATTTT. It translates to CSVEQGGNTIYF.

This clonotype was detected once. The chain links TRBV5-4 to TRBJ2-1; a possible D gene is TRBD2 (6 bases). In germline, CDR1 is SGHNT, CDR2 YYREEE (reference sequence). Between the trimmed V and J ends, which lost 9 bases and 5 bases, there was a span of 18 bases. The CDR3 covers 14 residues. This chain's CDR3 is CAIRTGTFHNEQFF. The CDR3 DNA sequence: TGTGCCATTAGAACCGGGACTTTTCACAATGAGCAGTTCTTC.

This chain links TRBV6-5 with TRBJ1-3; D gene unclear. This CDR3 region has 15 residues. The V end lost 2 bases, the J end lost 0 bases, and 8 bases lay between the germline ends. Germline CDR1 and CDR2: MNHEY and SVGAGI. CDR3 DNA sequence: TGTGCCAGCAGTTACCCGAGGAGCTCTGGAAACACCATATATTTT. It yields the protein CASSYPRSSGNTIYF.

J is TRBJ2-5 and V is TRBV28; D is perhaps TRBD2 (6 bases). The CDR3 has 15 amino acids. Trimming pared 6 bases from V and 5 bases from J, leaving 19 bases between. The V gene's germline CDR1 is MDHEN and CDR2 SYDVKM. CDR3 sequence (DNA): TGTGCCAGCAGCCCCCCCCTAGCGTTCGGGGAGACCCAGTACTTC. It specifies CASSPPLAFGETQYF.

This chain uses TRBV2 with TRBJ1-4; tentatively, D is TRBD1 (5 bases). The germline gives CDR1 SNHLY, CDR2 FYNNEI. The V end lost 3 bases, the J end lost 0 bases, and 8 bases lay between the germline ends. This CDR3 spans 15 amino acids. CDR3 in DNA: TGTGCCAGCAGTGAGGCAGGGTCAACTAATGAAAAACTGTTTTTT. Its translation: CASSEAGSTNEKLFF.

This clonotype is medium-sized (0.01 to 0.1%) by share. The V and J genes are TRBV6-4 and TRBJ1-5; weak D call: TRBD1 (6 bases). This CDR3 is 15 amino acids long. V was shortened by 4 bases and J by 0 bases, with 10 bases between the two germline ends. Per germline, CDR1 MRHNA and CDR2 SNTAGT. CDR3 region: CASSGRTDSNQPQHF. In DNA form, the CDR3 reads TGTGCCAGCAGTGGGAGGACAGATAGCAATCAGCCCCAGCATTTT.

The CDR3 DNA reads as TGTGCCAGCTCACCAGAGGCGGGGTTTGTTCAGCCCCAGCATTTT. This encodes CASSPEAGFVQPQHF. The chain combines TRBV18 with TRBJ1-5; D gene ambiguous. Germline V gene data show CDR1 as KGHSH and CDR2 as LQKENI. V dropped 2 bases and J dropped 6 bases, with 14 bases sitting between them. This CDR3 has 15 amino acids.

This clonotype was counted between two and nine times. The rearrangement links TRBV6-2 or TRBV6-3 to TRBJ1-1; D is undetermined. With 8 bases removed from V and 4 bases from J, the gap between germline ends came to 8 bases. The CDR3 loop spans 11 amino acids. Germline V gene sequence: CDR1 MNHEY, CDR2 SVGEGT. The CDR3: CASARGTEAFF. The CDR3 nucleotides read TGTGCCAGCGCACGGGGCACTGAAGCTTTCTTT.

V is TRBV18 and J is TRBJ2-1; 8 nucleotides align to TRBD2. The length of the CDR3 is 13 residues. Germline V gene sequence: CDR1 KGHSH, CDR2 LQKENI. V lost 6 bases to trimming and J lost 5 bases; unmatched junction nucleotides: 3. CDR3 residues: CASSPRGDNEQFF. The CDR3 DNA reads TGTGCCAGCTCCCCGCGGGGGGACAATGAGCAGTTCTTC.

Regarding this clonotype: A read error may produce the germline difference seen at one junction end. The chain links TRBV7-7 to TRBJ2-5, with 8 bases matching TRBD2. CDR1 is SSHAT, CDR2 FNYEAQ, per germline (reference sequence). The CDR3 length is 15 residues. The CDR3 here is CASTPLAGYQETQYF. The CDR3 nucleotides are TGTGCTAGCACCCCCTTAGCGGGGTACCAAGAGACCCAGTACTTC. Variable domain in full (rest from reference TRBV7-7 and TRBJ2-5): GAGVSQSPRYKVTKRGQDVTLRCDPISSHATLYWYQQALGQGPEFLTYFNYEAQPDKSGLPSDRFSAERPEGSISTLTIQRTEQRDSAMYRCASTPLAGYQETQYFGPGTRLLVL.

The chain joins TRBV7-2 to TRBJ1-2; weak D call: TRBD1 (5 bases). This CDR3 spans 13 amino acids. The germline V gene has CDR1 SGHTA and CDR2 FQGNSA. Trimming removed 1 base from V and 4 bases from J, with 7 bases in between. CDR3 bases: TGTGCCAGCAGCTTAGGGGGGACCTATGGCTACACCTTC. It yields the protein CASSLGGTYGYTF.

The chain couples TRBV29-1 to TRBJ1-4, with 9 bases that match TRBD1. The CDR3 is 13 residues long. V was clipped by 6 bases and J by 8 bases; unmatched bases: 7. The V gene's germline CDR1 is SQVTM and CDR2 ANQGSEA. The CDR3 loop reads CSVKQGAGEKLFF. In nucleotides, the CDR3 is TGCAGCGTGAAACAGGGGGCTGGGGAAAAACTGTTTTTT.

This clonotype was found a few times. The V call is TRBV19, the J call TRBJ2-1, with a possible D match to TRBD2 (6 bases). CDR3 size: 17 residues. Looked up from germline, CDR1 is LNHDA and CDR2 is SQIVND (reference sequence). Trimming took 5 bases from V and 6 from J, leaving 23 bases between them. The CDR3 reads CASSALTQRAAPNEQFF. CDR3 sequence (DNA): TGTGCCAGTAGTGCCTTAACTCAGCGGGCCGCGCCCAATGAGCAGTTCTTC.